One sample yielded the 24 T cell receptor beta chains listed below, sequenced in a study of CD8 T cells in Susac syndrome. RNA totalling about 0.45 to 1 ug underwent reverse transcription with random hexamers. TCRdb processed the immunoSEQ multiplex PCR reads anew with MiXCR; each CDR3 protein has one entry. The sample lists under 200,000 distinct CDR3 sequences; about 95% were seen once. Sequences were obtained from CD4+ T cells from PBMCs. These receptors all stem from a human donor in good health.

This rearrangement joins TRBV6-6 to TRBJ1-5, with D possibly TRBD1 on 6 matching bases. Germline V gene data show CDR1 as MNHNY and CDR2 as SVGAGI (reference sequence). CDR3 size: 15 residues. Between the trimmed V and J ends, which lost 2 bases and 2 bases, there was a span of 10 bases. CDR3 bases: TGTGCCAGCAGTTACCAGACAGGCGGCAATCAGCCCCAGCATTTT. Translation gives CASSYQTGGNQPQHF.

As DNA, the CDR3 is TGTGCCAGCAGTTACCCTAGCGGGGGGCCGAACACCGGGGAGCTGTTTTTT. As protein: CASSYPSGGPNTGELFF. This chain connects TRBV6-5 to TRBJ2-2; 11 bases map to TRBD2. The V and J ends lost 2 bases and 0 bases, in that order; junction bases with no gene match: 2. Germline CDR1 is MNHEY and CDR2 is SVGAGI. The CDR3 is 17 residues long.

The CDR3, as DNA: TGCGCCAGCAGCCTTGGGACAGCCTACCAAGAGACCCAGTACTTC. Translating gives CASSLGTAYQETQYF. The chain recombines TRBV5-1 with TRBJ2-5; TRBD1 matches 7 bases. J lost 0 bases, V lost 4 bases, and 6 bases had no gene match. This CDR3 has 15 amino acids. Germline lookup yields CDR1 SGHRS and CDR2 YFSETQ. Using reference TRBV5-1 and TRBJ2-5 for the parts outside the CDR3, the full variable domain is KAGVTQTPRYLIKTRGQQVTLSCSPISGHRSVSWYQQTPGQGLQFLFEYFSETQRNKGNFPGRFSGRQFSNSRSEMNVSTLELGDSALYLCASSLGTAYQETQYFGPGTRLLVL.

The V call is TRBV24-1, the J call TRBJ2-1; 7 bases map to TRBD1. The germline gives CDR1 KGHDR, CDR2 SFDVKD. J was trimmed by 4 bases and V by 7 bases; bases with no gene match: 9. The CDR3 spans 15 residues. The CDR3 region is CATSEGQKTYNEQFF. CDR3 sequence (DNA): TGTGCCACCAGCGAGGGACAGAAGACGTACAATGAGCAGTTCTTC.

For the CDR3, the DNA is TGTGCCAGCAGGAAGACTGCCAGCTCCTACAATGAGCAGTTCTTC. This gives the protein CASRKTASSYNEQFF. V usage is TRBV6-5 and J usage is TRBJ2-1; no clear D. Germline V gene lookup returns CDR1 MNHEY and CDR2 SVGAGI. The V gene lost 6 bases and the J gene lost 0 bases, with 12 bases spanning the gap. The CDR3 sequence is 15 residues long.

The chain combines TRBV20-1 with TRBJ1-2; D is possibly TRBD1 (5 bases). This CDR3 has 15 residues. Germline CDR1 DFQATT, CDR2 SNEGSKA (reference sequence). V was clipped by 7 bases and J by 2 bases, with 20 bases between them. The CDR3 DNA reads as TGCAGTGTCCTCTTGAGAGGGGCTCAAAACTATGGCTACACCTTC. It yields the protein CSVLLRGAQNYGYTF.

The CDR3 reads CSAGETTGQPQHF. DNA for the CDR3: TGCAGCGCCGGGGAGACTACCGGTCAGCCCCAGCATTTT. V and J are TRBV29-1 and TRBJ1-5; D unclear. The CDR3 is made up of 13 amino acids. Germline V gene sequence: CDR1 SQVTM, CDR2 ANQGSEA. Trimming stripped 7 bases from V and 6 bases from J, with 16 bases between.

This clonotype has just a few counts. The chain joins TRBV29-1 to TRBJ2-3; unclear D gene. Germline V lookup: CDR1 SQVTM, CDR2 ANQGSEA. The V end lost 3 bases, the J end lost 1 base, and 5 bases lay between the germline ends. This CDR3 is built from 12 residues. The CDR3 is CSVDEGTDTQYF. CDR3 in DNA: TGCAGCGTTGATGAGGGCACAGATACGCAGTATTTT.

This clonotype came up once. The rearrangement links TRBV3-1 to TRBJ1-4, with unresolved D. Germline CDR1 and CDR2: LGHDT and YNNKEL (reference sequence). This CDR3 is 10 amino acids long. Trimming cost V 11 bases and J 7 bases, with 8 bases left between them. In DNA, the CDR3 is TGTGCCGGTGGCGGTGAAAAACTGTTTTTT. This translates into CAGGGEKLFF.

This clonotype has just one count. The CDR3 is CASSPEGRRNTGELFF. The DNA of the CDR3 is TGTGCCAGCTCACCAGAGGGACGGAGGAACACCGGGGAGCTGTTTTTT. The rearrangement uses TRBV18 and TRBJ2-2; D possibly matches TRBD1 or TRBD2 (5 bases each). V dropped 2 bases and J dropped 1 base, with 11 bases sitting between them. This CDR3 is built from 16 residues. Germline CDR1 KGHSH, CDR2 LQKENI.

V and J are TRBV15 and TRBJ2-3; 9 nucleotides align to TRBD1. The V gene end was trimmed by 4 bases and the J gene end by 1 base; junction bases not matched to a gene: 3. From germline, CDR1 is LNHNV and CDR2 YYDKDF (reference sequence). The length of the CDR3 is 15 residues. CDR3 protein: CATSTRTGGTDTQYF. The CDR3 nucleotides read TGTGCCACCAGCACCCGGACAGGGGGCACAGATACGCAGTATTTT.

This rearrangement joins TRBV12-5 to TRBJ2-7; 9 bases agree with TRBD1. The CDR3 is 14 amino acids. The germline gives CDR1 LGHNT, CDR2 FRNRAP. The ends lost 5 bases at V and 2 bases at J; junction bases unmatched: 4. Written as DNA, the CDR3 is TGTGCTAGTGGTCTGGGACAGGGTCCCTACGAGCAGTACTTC. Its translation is CASGLGQGPYEQYF.

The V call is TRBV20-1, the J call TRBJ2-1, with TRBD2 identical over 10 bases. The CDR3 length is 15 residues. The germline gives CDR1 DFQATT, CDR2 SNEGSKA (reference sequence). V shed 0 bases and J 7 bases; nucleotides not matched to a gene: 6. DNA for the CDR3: TGCAGTGCTAGAGATCTAGCGGGGGCTTGGAATGAGCAGTTCTTC. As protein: CSARDLAGAWNEQFF.

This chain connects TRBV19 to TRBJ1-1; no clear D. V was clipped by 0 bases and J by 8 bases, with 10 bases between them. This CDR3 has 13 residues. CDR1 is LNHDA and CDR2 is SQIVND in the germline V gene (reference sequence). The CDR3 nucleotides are TGTGCCAGTAGTATAGAGGGCAGGACCGAAGCTTTCTTT. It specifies CASSIEGRTEAFF.

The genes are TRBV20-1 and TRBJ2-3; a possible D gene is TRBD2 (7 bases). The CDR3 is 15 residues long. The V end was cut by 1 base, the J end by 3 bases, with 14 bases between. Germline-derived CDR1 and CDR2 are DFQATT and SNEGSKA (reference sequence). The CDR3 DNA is TGCAGTGCTAGAGCCCAGGGAGGGGGGACAGATACGCAGTATTTT. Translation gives CSARAQGGGTDTQYF.

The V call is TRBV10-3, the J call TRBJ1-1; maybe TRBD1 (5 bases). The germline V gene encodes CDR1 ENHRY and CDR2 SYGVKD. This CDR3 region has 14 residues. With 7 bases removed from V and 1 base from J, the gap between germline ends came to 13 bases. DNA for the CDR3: TGTGCCATCACCCGGGGGGGAGGGAACACTGAAGCTTTCTTT. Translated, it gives CAITRGGGNTEAFF.

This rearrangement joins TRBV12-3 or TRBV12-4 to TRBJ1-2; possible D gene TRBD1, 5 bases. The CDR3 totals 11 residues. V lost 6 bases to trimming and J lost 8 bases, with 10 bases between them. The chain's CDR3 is CASSSGLGYTF. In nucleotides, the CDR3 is TGTGCCAGCAGCTCGGGGCTCGGCTACACCTTC.

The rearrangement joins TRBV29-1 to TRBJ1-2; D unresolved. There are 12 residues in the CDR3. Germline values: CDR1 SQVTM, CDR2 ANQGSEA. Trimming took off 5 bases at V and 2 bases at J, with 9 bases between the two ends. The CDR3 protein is CSVIDTNYGYTF. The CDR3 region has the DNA TGCAGCGTTATCGATACCAACTATGGCTACACCTTC. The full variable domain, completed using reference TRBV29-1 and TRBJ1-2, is SAVISQKPSRDICQRGTSLTIQCQVDSQVTMMFWYRQQPGQSLTLIATANQGSEATYESGFVIDKFPISRPNLTFSTLTVSNMSPEDSSIYLCSVIDTNYGYTFGSGTRLTVV.

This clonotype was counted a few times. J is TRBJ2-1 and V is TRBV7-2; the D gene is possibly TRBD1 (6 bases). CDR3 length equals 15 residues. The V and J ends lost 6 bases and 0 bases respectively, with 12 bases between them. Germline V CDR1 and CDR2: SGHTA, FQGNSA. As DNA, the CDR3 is TGTGCCAGCAGTTCTCGAGGGGGCTCCTACAATGAGCAGTTCTTC. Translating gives CASSSRGGSYNEQFF.

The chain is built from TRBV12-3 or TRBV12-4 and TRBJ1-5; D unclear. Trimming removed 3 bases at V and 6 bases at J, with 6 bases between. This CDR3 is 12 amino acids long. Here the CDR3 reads CASSFGIQPQHF. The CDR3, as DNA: TGTGCCAGCAGTTTTGGGATTCAGCCCCAGCATTTT.

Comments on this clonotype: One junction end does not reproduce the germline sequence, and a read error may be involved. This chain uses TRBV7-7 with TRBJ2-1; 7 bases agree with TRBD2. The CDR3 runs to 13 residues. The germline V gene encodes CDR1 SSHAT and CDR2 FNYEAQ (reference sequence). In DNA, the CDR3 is TGTGCTAGCAGCTCCGGCGGGGGAAATGAGCAGTTCTTC. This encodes CASSSGGGNEQFF.

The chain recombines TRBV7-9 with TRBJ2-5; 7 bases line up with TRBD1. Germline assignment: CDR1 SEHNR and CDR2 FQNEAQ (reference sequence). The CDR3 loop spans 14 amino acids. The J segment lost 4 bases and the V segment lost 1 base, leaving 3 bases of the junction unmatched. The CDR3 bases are TGTGCCAGCAGCTTAGGCAGGGGGATAGAGACCCAGTACTTC. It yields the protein CASSLGRGIETQYF.

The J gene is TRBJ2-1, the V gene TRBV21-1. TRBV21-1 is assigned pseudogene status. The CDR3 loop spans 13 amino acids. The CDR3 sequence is CASSLKMVCEQFF. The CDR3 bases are TGTGCCAGCAGCCTTAAAATGGTCTGTGAGCAGTTCTTC.

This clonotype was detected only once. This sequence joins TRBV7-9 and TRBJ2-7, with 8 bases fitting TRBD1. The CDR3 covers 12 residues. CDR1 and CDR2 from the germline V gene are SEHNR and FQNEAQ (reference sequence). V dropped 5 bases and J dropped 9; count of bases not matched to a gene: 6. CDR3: CASSVQGEAQYF. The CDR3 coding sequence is TGTGCCAGCAGCGTACAGGGGGAGGCGCAGTACTTC.